This note documents a single T cell receptor beta chain sequence. The second PCR ran roughly 6 to 12 cycles with a sample-barcoded 5' primer and J-beta primers. TCRdb reanalysed the 5' RACE reads using MiXCR and keeps one entry per CDR3 protein. The table records over 750,000 distinct CDR3 sequences, approximately 25% of them present only once. The sample belongs to a study of blood T cells in healthy people across ages. This CDR3 spans 12 amino acids. These same records also appear under a second study, on T cells of mothers and their children.

The sample consisted of blood. V usage is TRBV12-3 or TRBV12-4 and J usage is TRBJ2-5, with TRBD1 as a possible D gene (5 bases). The DNA end lines up better with TRBJ2-7; the J call may be wrong. The sequence came from a boy aged 10-17 years in good health. The CDR3, as DNA: TGTGCCAGCAGTTTTCCGACAGACGAGCAGTACTTC. Translation: CASSFPTDEQYF.